Shown below are 3 T cell receptor beta chains from a single sample sequenced in a study of coeliac disease. Here immunoSEQ multiplex PCR was the method, and the copy in TCRdb shows in-frame clones only, minus some. The table shows over 5,500 clones, with around 66% occurring only once. The source material was lamina propria lymphocytes from the gut. The source of these receptors is a man aged 50-60 years with active celiac disease.

This clone has more than one count but fewer than ten. The junction does not match germline at one end; this may be a read error. This chain uses TRBV7-9 with TRBJ1-2; D is undetermined. The CDR3 runs to 11 residues. Germline CDR1 and CDR2: SEHNR and FQNEAQ (reference sequence). In nucleotides, the CDR3 is TGTGCCAGCAGCTTAGCACAGATGGTCCACTTC. Protein sequence: CASSLAQMVHF.

The CDR3 DNA is TGTGCCAGCAGCTTACGATTAGAGAACACTGAAGCTTTCTTT. The encoded protein is CASSLRLENTEAFF. The rearrangement joins TRBV11-2 to TRBJ1-1; D gene unclear. Germline CDR1 SGHAT, CDR2 FQNNGV. The CDR3 is 14 residues long. V gave up 2 bases and J gave up 1 base, with 8 bases separating them.

V and J are TRBV15 and TRBJ1-2; D uncertain. V lost 0 bases and J lost 4, with 9 bases in between. CDR1 is LNHNV and CDR2 is YYDKDF in the germline V gene (reference sequence). The CDR3 is 14 amino acids. CDR3 amino acids: CATSRDRMRYGYTF. CDR3 nucleotides: TGTGCCACCAGCAGAGATCGTATGCGCTATGGCTACACCTTC.